Each of the 20 T cell receptor beta chains below was sequenced from the same sample in a study of OX40 agonist ivuxolimab in advanced cancers. Sequencing used immunoSEQ multiplex PCR; TCRdb keeps in-frame clones, though not all of them. Of 130,000 or so clones in the sample, 80% to 95% were seen once. The material sequenced was CD4+ or CD8+ T cells sorted from blood, taken in a trial of the OX40 agonist ivuxolimab. The receptors shown here come from an adult with an advanced solid tumor such as melanoma, head and neck, liver or kidney cancer.

V gene TRBV28 combines with J gene TRBJ1-2; D ambiguous. Germline V gene sequence: CDR1 MDHEN, CDR2 SYDVKM. This CDR3 region has 12 residues. Trimming pared 3 bases from V and 3 bases from J, leaving 5 bases between. The CDR3 protein is CASSFRDYGYTF. CDR3 sequence (DNA): TGTGCCAGCAGTTTCCGGGACTATGGCTACACCTTC.

The rearrangement joins TRBV6-1 to TRBJ1-4, with 7 bases identical to TRBD1. V lost 7 bases, J lost 8 bases, and 10 bases stayed unmatched. The CDR3 is 14 amino acids. Looked up from germline, CDR1 is MNHNS and CDR2 is SASEGT. In DNA, the CDR3 is TGTGCCAGCACCTTCGAGGGGGCGGCGGAAAAACTGTTTTTT. Protein sequence: CASTFEGAAEKLFF.

The chain uses TRBV28 and TRBJ2-4; TRBD1 might be the D (5 bases). Germline values: CDR1 MDHEN, CDR2 SYDVKM. The CDR3 totals 15 residues. Between the trimmed V and J ends, which lost 3 bases and 0 bases, there was a span of 9 bases. CDR3 coding DNA: TGTGCCAGCAGTTTCAGGGTACTAGCCAAAAACATTCAGTACTTC. Its translation: CASSFRVLAKNIQYF.

The genes are TRBV11-1 and TRBJ2-7; tentatively, D is TRBD2 (6 bases). This CDR3 spans 14 amino acids. V was pared by 1 base and J by 3 bases, with 10 bases between. Germline V gene data show CDR1 as SGHAT and CDR2 as FQDESV (reference sequence). The CDR3 sequence is CASSLDLGGYEQYF. The CDR3 nucleotides are TGTGCCAGCAGCTTAGATCTGGGGGGCTACGAGCAGTACTTC.

V gene TRBV28 combines with J gene TRBJ1-2; tentatively, D is TRBD1 (5 bases). Trimming stripped 2 bases from V and 4 bases from J, with 14 bases between. Germline loops: CDR1 MDHEN, CDR2 SYDVKM. The CDR3 loop spans 15 amino acids. CDR3 residues: CASSLGGSGRYGYTF. The CDR3 coding sequence is TGTGCCAGCAGTTTAGGGGGTTCGGGCCGCTATGGCTACACCTTC.

This chain joins TRBV6-5 and TRBJ1-2; the D is unclear. CDR3 size: 12 residues. Germline-derived CDR1 and CDR2 are MNHEY and SVGAGI. Trimming took 5 bases from V and 3 from J, leaving 7 bases between them. The CDR3 region is CASSELHYGYTF. Written as DNA, the CDR3 is TGTGCCAGCAGTGAACTGCACTATGGCTACACCTTC.

The V and J genes are TRBV7-9 and TRBJ2-7; perhaps D is TRBD1 or TRBD2 (5 bases each). Germline V gene sequence: CDR1 SEHNR, CDR2 FQNEAQ (reference sequence). The V end lost 5 bases, the J end lost 0 bases, and 14 bases lay between the germline ends. This CDR3 has 15 amino acids. CDR3 amino acids: CASSISGRYSYEQYF. CDR3 in DNA: TGTGCCAGCAGCATCTCGGGACGCTACTCCTACGAGCAGTACTTC.

The J gene is TRBJ1-1, the V gene TRBV6-5; D is undetermined. V lost 6 bases to trimming and J lost 5 bases, with 7 bases between them. CDR3 length: 11 residues. Germline assignment: CDR1 MNHEY and CDR2 SVGAGI. CDR3: CASSRSTEAFF. The CDR3 coding sequence is TGTGCCAGCAGCCGGAGTACTGAAGCTTTCTTT.

The chain couples TRBV2 to TRBJ2-7, with D maybe TRBD2 (6 bases). Trimming took 6 bases from V and 1 from J, leaving 13 bases between them. The CDR3 contains 14 residues. The V gene's germline CDR1 is SNHLY and CDR2 FYNNEI. As DNA, the CDR3 is TGTGCCAGCAGGGAGAGGGACTCTTCCTACGAGCAGTACTTC. It is translated as CASRERDSSYEQYF.

The chain has TRBV19 and TRBJ1-5; D remains ambiguous. The CDR3 consists of 12 residues. Germline V gene sequence: CDR1 LNHDA, CDR2 SQIVND (reference sequence). Trimming left V 3 bases short and J 4 bases short, with 4 bases between. CDR3 bases: TGTGCCAGTAGTATTTTGAATCAGCCCCAGCATTTT. Encoded protein: CASSILNQPQHF.

The gene calls are TRBV9 and TRBJ1-5; TRBD1 matches 9 bases. V shed 2 bases, J shed 4 bases, and the junction held 10 bases outside the gene matches. Germline values: CDR1 SGDLS, CDR2 YYNGEE. CDR3 size: 17 residues. DNA of the CDR3: TGTGCCAGCAGCGTTAAGGACAGGGGCGCCCAAAATCAGCCCCAGCATTTT. This codes for CASSVKDRGAQNQPQHF.

This sequence joins TRBV7-7 and TRBJ2-3, with 7 bases that match TRBD2. The CDR3 is 15 amino acids. Losses at the gene ends were 1 base for V and 4 bases for J; bases not matched to a gene: 5. Germline CDR1 SSHAT, CDR2 FNYEAQ (reference sequence). The CDR3 protein is CASSLGAGEADTQYF. The CDR3 DNA is TGTGCCAGCAGCTTAGGGGCGGGAGAGGCAGATACGCAGTATTTT. Full variable domain (outside the CDR3, taken from reference TRBV7-7 and TRBJ2-3): GAGVSQSPRYKVTKRGQDVTLRCDPISSHATLYWYQQALGQGPEFLTYFNYEAQPDKSGLPSDRFSAERPEGSISTLTIQRTEQRDSAMYRCASSLGAGEADTQYFGPGTRLTVL.

This clone was found once. The rearrangement uses TRBV20-1 and TRBJ2-3; D gene unclear. Germline loops: CDR1 DFQATT, CDR2 SNEGSKA (reference sequence). The CDR3 is 11 amino acids. Deletions cut 3 bases from V and 0 bases from J, with 1 base between. Here the CDR3 reads CSARSTDTQYF. The CDR3 DNA reads TGCAGTGCTAGGAGCACAGATACGCAGTATTTT.

CDR3 protein: CAWSVPGSRAYGTQYF. The CDR3 DNA follows: TGTGCCTGGAGTGTACCCGGCAGTCGGGCCTATGGGACCCAGTACTTC. The chain combines TRBV30 with TRBJ2-5; D gene unclear. The CDR3 totals 16 residues. Germline loops: CDR1 GTSNPN, CDR2 SVGIG (reference sequence). The V gene lost 0 bases and the J gene lost 7 bases, with 21 bases spanning the gap.

The chain uses TRBV6-5 and TRBJ1-5; D is perhaps TRBD1 (6 bases). The CDR3 has 14 residues. V lost 4 bases and J 7 bases, leaving 14 bases between the germline ends. From germline, CDR1 is MNHEY and CDR2 SVGAGI. This CDR3 is CASSLGPQGQPQHF. Written as DNA, the CDR3 is TGTGCCAGCAGTTTAGGCCCCCAGGGGCAGCCCCAGCATTTT.

This sequence joins TRBV15 and TRBJ2-3; a weak D match, TRBD1 (6 bases). Between the trimmed V and J ends, which lost 5 bases and 1 base, there was a span of 16 bases. Germline CDR1 LNHNV, CDR2 YYDKDF (reference sequence). The CDR3 is made up of 16 amino acids. The CDR3 loop reads CATSSRSGAGTDTQYF. CDR3 in DNA: TGTGCCACCAGCTCCAGATCAGGGGCGGGCACAGATACGCAGTATTTT.

The table lists this clone with a count of one. The J gene is TRBJ2-2, the V gene TRBV2, with 10 nucleotides matching TRBD1. The CDR3 totals 14 residues. Germline V gene lookup returns CDR1 SNHLY and CDR2 FYNNEI. The J segment lost 5 bases and the V segment lost 9 bases, leaving 6 bases of the junction unmatched. Here the CDR3 DNA reads TGTGCCAGAGACGGGACAGGGGTTACCGGGGAGCTGTTTTTT. As protein: CARDGTGVTGELFF. Drawing the rest from reference TRBV2 and TRBJ2-2, the complete variable domain is EPEVTQTPSHQVTQMGQEVILRCVPISNHLYFYWYRQILGQKVEFLVSFYNNEISEKSEIFDDQFSVERPDGSNFTLKIRSTKLEDSAMYFCARDGTGVTGELFFGEGSRLTVL.

The chain recombines TRBV5-4 with TRBJ1-2, with a possible D match to TRBD1 (5 bases). This CDR3 is 16 amino acids long. CDR1 and CDR2 from the germline V gene are SGHNT and YYREEE (reference sequence). Trimming took 0 bases from V and 3 from J, leaving 15 bases between them. The CDR3 DNA reads TGTGCCAGCAGCTTGGGTAGTGGGGCTGGGTACTATGGCTACACCTTC. Encoded protein: CASSLGSGAGYYGYTF.

The chain combines TRBV25-1 with TRBJ1-1, with no clear D. The V end was cut by 3 bases, the J end by 4 bases, with 15 bases between. Germline-derived CDR1 and CDR2 are MGHDK and SYGVNS. CDR3 size: 15 residues. This chain's CDR3 is CASSDPRPGSTEAFF. The DNA of the CDR3 is TGTGCCAGCAGTGATCCCAGGCCGGGGAGCACTGAAGCTTTCTTT.

The chain couples TRBV5-1 to TRBJ1-2; D might be TRBD1 (5 bases). Germline V lookup: CDR1 SGHRS, CDR2 YFSETQ. The CDR3 totals 13 residues. The V and J ends lost 1 base and 4 bases respectively, with 8 bases between them. The CDR3 protein is CASSLYGGYGYTF. DNA of the CDR3: TGCGCCAGCAGCTTGTACGGGGGCTATGGCTACACCTTC. Drawing the rest from reference TRBV5-1 and TRBJ1-2, the complete variable domain is KAGVTQTPRYLIKTRGQQVTLSCSPISGHRSVSWYQQTPGQGLQFLFEYFSETQRNKGNFPGRFSGRQFSNSRSEMNVSTLELGDSALYLCASSLYGGYGYTFGSGTRLTVV.